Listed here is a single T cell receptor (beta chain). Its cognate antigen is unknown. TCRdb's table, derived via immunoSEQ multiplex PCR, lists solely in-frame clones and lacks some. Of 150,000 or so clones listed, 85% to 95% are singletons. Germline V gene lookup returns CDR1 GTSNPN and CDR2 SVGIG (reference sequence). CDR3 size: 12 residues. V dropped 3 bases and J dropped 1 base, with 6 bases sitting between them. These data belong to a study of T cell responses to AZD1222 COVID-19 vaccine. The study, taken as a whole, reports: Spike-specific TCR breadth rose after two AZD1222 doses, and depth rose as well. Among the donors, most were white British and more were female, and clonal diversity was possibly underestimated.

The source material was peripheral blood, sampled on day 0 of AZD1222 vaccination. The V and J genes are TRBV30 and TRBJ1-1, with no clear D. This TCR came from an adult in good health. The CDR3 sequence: CAWSTPNTEAFF. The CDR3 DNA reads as TGTGCCTGGAGCACCCCGAACACTGAAGCTTTCTTT.